This T cell receptor (beta chain) derives from a study of blood T cell repertoires in COVID-19. Study-level background: COVID-19 samples collected from the United States, Italy and Spain covered acute and convalescent phases.

Germline trimming cut 1 base from V and 3 bases from J; bases unmatched to any gene: 6. The CDR3 is 15 amino acids. Germline loops: CDR1 LGHDT, CDR2 YNNKEL (reference sequence). Authors' data handling: Amplified reference gene primers provided the basis for estimating nucleated cell counts. Profiled with immunoSEQ multiplex PCR; TCRdb holds only in-frame clones, not every one. V, J and clone size reflect that table, while D and trimming were determined from the DNA. The data contain fewer than 150,000 clones, less than 90% of them singletons. This TCR was sampled from a woman younger than 45 who had recovered from COVID-19. Sequences were obtained from peripheral blood. J is TRBJ2-7 and V is TRBV3-1 (or the pseudogene TRBV3-2); 7 bases match TRBD1. CDR3 loop: CASSQGTGGLYEQYF. The DNA for the CDR3 is TGTGCCAGCAGCCAAGGGACAGGAGGCCTCTACGAGCAGTACTTC.